This is a list of T cell receptor beta chains from one sample in a study of cytomegalovirus exposure and HLA in healthy donors. The method was immunoSEQ multiplex PCR; TCRdb's version includes in-frame clones alone and lacks a portion of them. This table holds around 58,000 clones, more than 60% found once. The source material was PBMCs. The receptors were gathered from a male donor in good health and CMV-seropositive. Both conserved end residues are part of each CDR3. A D gene is named only where the DNA matches it firmly. The size entry is marked missing in some rows and otherwise reads once, few, many or a size class.

NA | TRBJ2-7 | TRBD1 | TRBV7-9 | CASSPNNRGVNEQYF | TGTGCCAGCAGCCCTAACAACAGGGGTGTCAACGAGCAGTACTTC
NA | TRBJ1-1 | NA | TRBV29-1 | CSVEEMTGMNTEAFF | TGCAGCGTTGAAGAGATGACAGGAATGAACACTGAAGCTTTCTTT
NA | TRBJ1-5 | TRBD1 | TRBV7-2 | CASSIRTGGDQPQHF | TGTGCCAGCAGCATACGGACAGGGGGCGATCAGCCCCAGCATTTT
NA | TRBJ1-5 | NA | TRBV4-3 | CASSQGFYSNQPQHF | TGCGCCAGCAGCCAAGGGTTCTATAGCAATCAGCCCCAGCATTTT
few | TRBJ2-7 | TRBD1 | TRBV7-9 | CASSSGTDYEQYF | TGTGCCAGCAGCTCCGGGACAGACTACGAGCAGTACTTC
NA | TRBJ1-5 | TRBD1 | TRBV30 | CAWSVLGGRQPQHF | TGTGCCTGGAGTGTACTAGGGGGCAGGCAGCCCCAGCATTTT
NA | TRBJ2-1 | NA | TRBV7-3 | CASSSASLNNEQFF | TGTGCCAGCAGCTCCGCGTCCCTGAACAATGAGCAGTTCTTC
NA | TRBJ2-1 | NA | TRBV5-8 | CASSLVGLPLRNEQFF | TGTGCCAGCAGCTTGGTGGGCCTACCTTTACGCAATGAGCAGTTCTTC
once | TRBJ2-3 | NA | TRBV30 | CAWSVRVWASGGIRNTQYF | TGTGCCTGGAGTGTACGAGTTTGGGCAAGCGGTGGGATAAGGAATACGCAGTATTTT
NA | TRBJ1-2 | TRBD1 | TRBV27 | CASSLPGGRGYTF | TGTGCCAGCAGTCTTCCAGGGGGCCGAGGCTACACCTTC
few | TRBJ1-1 | TRBD1 | TRBV6-5 | CASSYTGQVNTEAFF | TGTGCCAGCAGTTACACCGGACAGGTGAACACTGAAGCTTTCTTT
few | TRBJ2-1 | TRBD2 | TRBV5-1 | CASTSSAGGPNEQFF | TGCGCCAGCACCTCCTCAGCGGGGGGGCCCAATGAGCAGTTCTTC
NA | TRBJ1-2 | NA | TRBV5-6 | CASGGGQGLYGYTF | TGTGCCTCTGGGGGGGGGCAGGGCCTCTATGGCTACACCTTC
NA | TRBJ1-1 | TRBD1 | TRBV7-6 | CASKGTGPVRTEAFF | TGTGCCAGCAAAGGGACAGGGCCAGTGAGAACTGAAGCTTTCTTT
NA | TRBJ1-1 | TRBD1 | TRBV9 | CASSSRQGVGANTEAFF | TGTGCCAGCAGCTCCAGACAGGGAGTGGGGGCAAACACTGAAGCTTTCTTT
NA | TRBJ1-6 | TRBD1 | TRBV18 | CASSPSRDRGGSPLHF | TGTGCCAGCTCACCGTCCCGGGACAGGGGGGGTTCACCCCTCCACTTT
NA | TRBJ2-2 | TRBD1 | TRBV27 | CASSFGQGHTGELFF | TGTGCCAGCAGTTTCGGACAGGGTCATACCGGGGAGCTGTTTTTT
NA | TRBJ1-2 | TRBD1 | TRBV28 | CASSFGLTGAWAGYTF | TGTGCCAGCAGTTTTGGTTTAACAGGGGCTTGGGCCGGCTACACCTTC
few | TRBJ1-1 | NA | TRBV10-3 | CAINSRGMNTEAFF | TGTGCCATCAACTCCAGGGGCATGAACACTGAAGCTTTCTTT
NA | TRBJ2-7 | TRBD2 | TRBV4-1 | CASSRATSGAYEQYF | TGCGCCAGCAGCCGAGCGACTAGCGGAGCCTACGAGCAGTACTTC
NA | TRBJ2-1 | TRBD1 | TRBV7-2 | CASSFETGRHEQFF | TGTGCCAGCAGCTTCGAGACAGGGAGACATGAGCAGTTCTTC
NA | TRBJ2-5 | TRBD2 | TRBV19 | CASSRMKLAGGPETQYF | TGTGCCAGTAGTCGAATGAAGCTAGCGGGGGGGCCAGAGACCCAGTACTTC
once | TRBJ2-6 | NA | TRBV5-5 | CASSLASVLSGANVLTF | TGTGCCAGCAGCTTGGCGTCAGTCCTCTCTGGGGCCAACGTCCTGACTTTC
NA | TRBJ2-1 | NA | TRBV10-2 | CASSEAGLHVDEQFF | TGCGCCAGCAGTGAGGCCGGACTTCACGTCGATGAGCAGTTCTTC
NA | TRBJ2-2 | TRBD1 | TRBV19 | CASSGTGDTGELFF | TGTGCCAGTAGTGGGACAGGGGATACCGGGGAGCTGTTTTTT
NA | TRBJ2-1 | TRBD2 | TRBV7-3 | CASSLSGGGGSSYNEQFF | TGTGCCAGCAGCTTAAGCGGAGGCGGGGGAAGCTCCTACAATGAGCAGTTCTTC
NA | TRBJ2-3 | NA | TRBV4-3 | CASSPHRGSTDTQYF | TGCGCCAGCAGCCCCCACCGCGGAAGCACAGATACGCAGTATTTT
NA | TRBJ2-2 | NA | TRBV9 | CASRGAVTGELFF | TGTGCCAGCAGGGGGGCAGTCACCGGGGAGCTGTTTTTT
NA | TRBJ2-1 | TRBD2 | TRBV6-4 | CASSDGTSGGNEQFF | TGTGCCAGCAGTGACGGGACTAGCGGGGGCAATGAGCAGTTCTTC
NA | TRBJ2-3 | TRBD1 | TRBV19 | CATADRASTDTQYF | TGTGCCACCGCGGACAGGGCTAGCACAGATACGCAGTATTTT
few | TRBJ1-2 | TRBD1 | TRBV30 | CAWSQTRTGGYGYTF | TGTGCCTGGAGCCAAACCCGGACAGGGGGCTATGGCTACACCTTC
NA | TRBJ2-5 | TRBD2 | TRBV30 | CAWGTLLAAETQYF | TGTGCCTGGGGAACCCTACTAGCGGCAGAGACCCAGTACTTC
NA | TRBJ2-1 | TRBD2 | TRBV7-6 | CASSLGTSGYNEQFF | TGTGCCAGCAGCCTGGGGACTAGCGGGTACAATGAGCAGTTCTTC
once | TRBJ1-5 | TRBD1 | TRBV7-2 | CASSFDRERGQPQHF | TGTGCCAGCAGCTTCGACAGGGAGAGGGGTCAGCCCCAGCATTTT
NA | TRBJ2-3 | TRBD1 | TRBV6-5 | CASTGVVPPDTQYF | TGTGCCAGTACAGGGGTGGTTCCACCAGATACGCAGTATTTT
NA | TRBJ2-3 | NA | TRBV19 | CASSRTDTQYF | TGTGCCAGTAGTCGGACAGATACGCAGTATTTT
NA | TRBJ1-2 | TRBD1 | TRBV13 | CASSLGGAGGFYGYTF | TGTGCCAGCAGCTTAGGGGGGGCAGGGGGTTTTTATGGCTACACCTTC
NA | TRBJ2-2 | TRBD1 | TRBV9 | CASSDVGTGNTGELFF | TGTGCCAGCAGCGACGTCGGGACAGGGAACACCGGGGAGCTGTTTTTT
once | TRBJ2-4 | NA | TRBV29-1 | CSVGSRRRPLAKNIQYF | TGCAGCGTTGGGTCCAGGCGAAGACCTCTAGCCAAAAACATTCAGTACTTC
NA | TRBJ2-4 | NA | TRBV6-6 | CASSPRTLAKNIQYF | TGTGCCAGCAGCCCCCGAACTCTAGCCAAAAACATTCAGTACTTC
NA | TRBJ2-3 | NA | TRBV13 | CASSLQGNGETDTQYF | TGTGCCAGCAGCTTACAGGGGAACGGGGAGACAGATACGCAGTATTTT
NA | TRBJ2-5 | NA | TRBV10-3 | CAISEWQETQYF | TGTGCCATCAGTGAGTGGCAGGAGACCCAGTACTTC